Listed here are 13 T cell receptor beta chains from one sample, sequenced in a study of cytomegalovirus exposure and HLA in healthy donors (dated 2017 in TCRdb). The library was prepared using the immunoSEQ multiplex PCR assay. A mixture of 60 forward primers for TCR Vbeta segments and 13 reverse primers for TCR Jbeta segments was used in the multiplex PCR. Imported from immuneACCESS, the table was reduced by TCRdb to in-frame sequences with V and J called. These copies leave out some clones; in studies compared against another copy, an unresolved V gene accounts for under half, and the cause of the remainder is not known. The sample records about 180,000 clones, less than 90% of which are singletons. More than 1.1% of the sample is held by the ten biggest clonotypes. The sample comprised PBMCs. The receptors were gathered from a girl between 5 and 17 years old in good health and CMV-seropositive.

The chain combines TRBV13 with TRBJ2-1, with 10 bases identical to TRBD1. V shed 5 bases and J 8 bases; nucleotides not matched to a gene: 6. CDR1 is PRHDT and CDR2 is FYEKMQ in the germline V gene (reference sequence). The CDR3 consists of 14 residues. The CDR3 sequence: CASSPRDRGYEQFF. Written as DNA, the CDR3 is TGTGCCAGCAGCCCACGGGACAGGGGCTATGAGCAGTTCTTC.

The rearrangement links TRBV11-2 to TRBJ2-2, with D perhaps TRBD1 (6 bases). Germline lookup yields CDR1 SGHAT and CDR2 FQNNGV. V was cut by 3 bases and J by 5 bases, with 10 bases left in between. The CDR3 totals 14 residues. The CDR3 is CASSLAGDTGELFF. The DNA for the CDR3 is TGTGCCAGCAGCTTGGCAGGGGATACCGGGGAGCTGTTTTTT.

The V and J genes are TRBV5-4 and TRBJ2-7; 7 bases match TRBD2. The CDR3 is made up of 15 amino acids. With V trimmed by 0 bases and J by 0 bases, 3 bases remained unmatched. The germline CDR1 and CDR2 sequences are SGHNT and YYREEE (reference sequence). As DNA, the CDR3 is TGTGCCAGCAGCTTGGATGGCGGGAGCTCCTACGAGCAGTACTTC. Translated: CASSLDGGSSYEQYF.

The DNA for the CDR3 is TGCAGTGCTAGGGGGCATAGTGAAGCTTTCTTT. Translated: CSARGHSEAFF. This sequence joins TRBV20-1 and TRBJ1-1; weak D call: TRBD1 (5 bases). Per the germline V gene, CDR1 is DFQATT and CDR2 is SNEGSKA (reference sequence). This CDR3 is 11 amino acids long. The V end was cut by 3 bases, the J end by 7 bases, with 9 bases between.

This chain connects TRBV6-5 to TRBJ1-2, with 10 bases that match TRBD1. V lost 5 bases and J lost 6; bases outside the gene matches: 3. In germline, CDR1 is MNHEY, CDR2 SVGAGI. The CDR3 contains 13 residues. The CDR3 DNA is TGTGCCAGCAGTCGAGGGACAGGGGATGGCTACACCTTC. Protein product: CASSRGTGDGYTF.

The chain is built from TRBV2 and TRBJ2-1; D ambiguous. This CDR3 region has 13 residues. Deletions cut 10 bases from V and 4 bases from J, with 14 bases between. The germline V gene encodes CDR1 SNHLY and CDR2 FYNNEI. The CDR3 region is CATTLTNYNEQFF. The CDR3 DNA sequence: TGTGCCACCACGCTAACTAATTACAATGAGCAGTTCTTC.

For this clone: Because the CDR3 is missing its conserved closing phenylalanine or tryptophan, this is likely a read error. V usage is TRBV5-1 and J usage is TRBJ2-7, with 10 positions matching TRBD1. V lost 1 base and J lost 6; bases outside the gene matches: 7. CDR1 is SGHRS and CDR2 is YFSETQ in the germline V gene. The CDR3 runs 15 residues. The CDR3 loop is CASSLLGQGYAEQYL. In DNA, the CDR3 is TGCGCCAGCAGCTTGCTGGGACAGGGGTACGCCGAGCAGTACCTC.

J is TRBJ1-5 and V is TRBV18; D not certain. The CDR3 extends over 14 amino acids. Germline CDR1 reads KGHSH; CDR2 reads LQKENI. The V and J ends lost 3 bases and 4 bases respectively, with 10 bases between them. The CDR3 here is CASSPYRDNQPQHF. In DNA form, the CDR3 reads TGTGCCAGCTCACCGTACAGAGATAATCAGCCCCAGCATTTT.

This clone was observed a few times. This chain uses TRBV15 with TRBJ1-2, with D maybe TRBD1 (5 bases). Germline loops: CDR1 LNHNV, CDR2 YYDKDF (reference sequence). The CDR3 is made up of 14 amino acids. Trimming pared 4 bases from V and 9 bases from J, leaving 18 bases between. The CDR3 is CATSKLGAIGSYTF. In nucleotides, the CDR3 is TGTGCCACCAGCAAATTAGGGGCTATCGGTAGCTACACCTTC.

This chain links TRBV6-5 with TRBJ1-1; no reliable D call. Per germline, CDR1 MNHEY and CDR2 SVGAGI. The CDR3 is 13 residues long. V dropped 2 bases and J dropped 4 bases, with 8 bases sitting between them. CDR3 amino acids: CASSYGGLTEAFF. In nucleotides, the CDR3 is TGTGCCAGCAGTTACGGAGGGCTCACTGAAGCTTTCTTT.

This chain joins TRBV19 and TRBJ1-1, with D hard to call. Germline V lookup: CDR1 LNHDA, CDR2 SQIVND (reference sequence). Trimming shortened V by 5 bases and J by 1 base, and 8 bases separated the two germline ends. The CDR3 is made up of 13 amino acids. The CDR3 DNA follows: TGTGCCAGTAGTGCAACAGCGAACACTGAAGCTTTCTTT. Encoded protein: CASSATANTEAFF.

This clone turned up a few times. This rearrangement joins TRBV6-5 to TRBJ1-6; 8 bases agree with TRBD1. This CDR3 contains 16 residues. Germline assignment: CDR1 MNHEY and CDR2 SVGAGI. Trimming at V came to 0 bases and at J to 8 bases, leaving 6 bases not matched to a gene. The DNA of the CDR3 is TGTGCCAGCAGTTACTCTGTTGCGACAGGGGATTCACCCCTCCACTTT. Translating it yields CASSYSVATGDSPLHF.

The genes are TRBV6-1 and TRBJ1-5; D gene ambiguous. Trimming pared 6 bases from V and 5 bases from J, leaving 11 bases between. The CDR3 has 13 residues. Germline V gives CDR1 MNHNS, CDR2 SASEGT. The CDR3: CASRVAVDQPQHF. CDR3 bases: TGTGCCAGCAGGGTTGCTGTAGATCAGCCCCAGCATTTT.